This TCR beta chain was sequenced for a study of blood T cell repertoires in COVID-19. Study overall: Donors in the United States, Italy and Spain gave samples during acute or convalescent COVID-19. Sample material is recorded as cDNA or gDNA derived from T cells, B-cell-depleted T cells, or PBMCs.

This CDR3 has 16 residues. Trimming at V came to 3 bases and at J to 3 bases, leaving 5 bases not matched to a gene. The V gene's germline CDR1 is SGHRS and CDR2 YFSETQ. Original handling: Cell counts per sample came from amplifying reference gene primers. Assay: immunoSEQ multiplex PCR; the TCRdb copy retains only in-frame clones and omits some. V and J calls plus clone size are reproduced from that table; the DNA served to infer D and trimming. The sample has about 200,000 clones, 80% to 90% seen once. This sequence was found in a woman older than 75 with acute or convalescent COVID-19. The sequenced material came from peripheral blood. This chain connects TRBV5-1 to TRBJ2-3; 12 bases match TRBD2. The CDR3 coding sequence is TGCGCCAGCAGCTGGACGACTAGCGGGAGTACAGATACGCAGTATTTT. It encodes CASSWTTSGSTDTQYF.